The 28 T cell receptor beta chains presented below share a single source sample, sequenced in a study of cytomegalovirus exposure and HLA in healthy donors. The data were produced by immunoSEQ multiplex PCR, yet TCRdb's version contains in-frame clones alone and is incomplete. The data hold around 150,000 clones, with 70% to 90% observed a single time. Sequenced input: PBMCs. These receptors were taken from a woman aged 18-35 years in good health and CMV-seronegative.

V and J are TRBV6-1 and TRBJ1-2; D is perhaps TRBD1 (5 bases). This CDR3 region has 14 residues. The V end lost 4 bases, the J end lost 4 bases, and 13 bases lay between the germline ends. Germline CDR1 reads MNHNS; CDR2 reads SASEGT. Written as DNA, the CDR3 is TGTGCCAGCAGTGCGGCGTCAGGGATCTATGGCTACACCTTC. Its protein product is CASSAASGIYGYTF.

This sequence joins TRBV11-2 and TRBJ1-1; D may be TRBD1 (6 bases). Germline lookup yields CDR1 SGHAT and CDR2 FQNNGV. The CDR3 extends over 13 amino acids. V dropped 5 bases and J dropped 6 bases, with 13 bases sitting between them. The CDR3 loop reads CASSRPPGAEAFF. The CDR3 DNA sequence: TGTGCCAGCAGCCGACCGCCAGGGGCTGAAGCTTTCTTT.

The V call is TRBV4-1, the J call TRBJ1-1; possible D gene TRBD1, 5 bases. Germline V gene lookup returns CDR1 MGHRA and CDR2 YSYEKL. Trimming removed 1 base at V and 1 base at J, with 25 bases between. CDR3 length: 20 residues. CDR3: CASSQGLVRRAGKENTEAFF. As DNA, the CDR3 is TGCGCCAGCAGCCAAGGTTTGGTTCGCAGGGCAGGGAAAGAGAACACTGAAGCTTTCTTT.

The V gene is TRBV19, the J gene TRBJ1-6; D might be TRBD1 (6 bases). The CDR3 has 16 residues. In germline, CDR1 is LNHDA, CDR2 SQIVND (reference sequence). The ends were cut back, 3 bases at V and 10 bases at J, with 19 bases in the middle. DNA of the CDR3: TGTGCCAGTAGTATTGACCCCTTTACAGGGAACTCACCCCTCCACTTT. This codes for CASSIDPFTGNSPLHF. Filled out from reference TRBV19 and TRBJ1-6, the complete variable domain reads DGGITQSPKYLFRKEGQNVTLSCEQNLNHDAMYWYRQDPGQGLRLIYYSQIVNDFQKGDIAEGYSVSREKKESFPLTVTSAQKNPTAFYLCASSIDPFTGNSPLHFGNGTRLTVT.

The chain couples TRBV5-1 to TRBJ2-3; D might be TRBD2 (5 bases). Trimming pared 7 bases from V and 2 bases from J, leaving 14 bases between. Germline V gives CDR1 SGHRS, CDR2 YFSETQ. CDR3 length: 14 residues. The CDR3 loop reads CASEEGASTDTQYF. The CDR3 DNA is TGCGCCAGCGAAGAGGGCGCCTCCACAGATACGCAGTATTTT.

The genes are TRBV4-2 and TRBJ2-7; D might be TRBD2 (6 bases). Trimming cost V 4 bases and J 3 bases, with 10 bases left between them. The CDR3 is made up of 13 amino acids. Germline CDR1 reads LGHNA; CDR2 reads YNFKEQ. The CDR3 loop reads CASSPPGVYEQYF. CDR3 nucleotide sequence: TGTGCCAGCAGCCCCCCGGGGGTCTACGAGCAGTACTTC.

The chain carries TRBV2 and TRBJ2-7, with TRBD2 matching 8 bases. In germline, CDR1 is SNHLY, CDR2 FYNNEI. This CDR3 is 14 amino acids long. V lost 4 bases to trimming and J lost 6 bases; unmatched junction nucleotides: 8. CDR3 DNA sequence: TGTGCCAGCAGTGTGGCGGGAGGTGAGGGCGAGCAGTACTTC. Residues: CASSVAGGEGEQYF.

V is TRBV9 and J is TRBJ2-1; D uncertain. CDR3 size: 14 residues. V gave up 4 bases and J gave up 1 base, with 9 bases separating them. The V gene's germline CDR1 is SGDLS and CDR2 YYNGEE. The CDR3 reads CASSSTNSYNEQFF. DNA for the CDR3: TGTGCCAGCAGCTCGACAAATTCCTACAATGAGCAGTTCTTC.

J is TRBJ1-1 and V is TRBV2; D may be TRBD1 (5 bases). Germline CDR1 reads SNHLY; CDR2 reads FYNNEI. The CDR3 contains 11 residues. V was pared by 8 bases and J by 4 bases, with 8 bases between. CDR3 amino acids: CASRRGTEAFF. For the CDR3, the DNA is TGTGCCAGCCGGAGGGGCACTGAAGCTTTCTTT.

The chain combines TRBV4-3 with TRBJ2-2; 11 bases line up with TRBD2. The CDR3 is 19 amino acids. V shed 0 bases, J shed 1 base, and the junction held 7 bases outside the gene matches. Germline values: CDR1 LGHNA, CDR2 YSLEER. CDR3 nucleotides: TGCGCCAGCAGCCAAGACCAGACTAGCGGGAAGGTGAACACCGGGGAGCTGTTTTTT. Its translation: CASSQDQTSGKVNTGELFF.

The CDR3 spells CASRTRSGSSTEAFF. The CDR3 DNA reads as TGTGCCAGCAGGACGAGGTCCGGGTCGTCCACTGAAGCTTTCTTT. V gene TRBV14 combines with J gene TRBJ1-1; D not resolved. The CDR3 sequence is 15 residues long. Trimming removed 6 bases at V and 4 bases at J, with 18 bases between. Germline-derived CDR1 and CDR2 are SGHDN and FVKESK.

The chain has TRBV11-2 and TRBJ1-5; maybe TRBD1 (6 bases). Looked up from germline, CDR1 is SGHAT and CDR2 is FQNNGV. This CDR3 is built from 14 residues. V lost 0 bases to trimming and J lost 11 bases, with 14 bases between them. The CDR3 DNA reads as TGTGCCAGCAGCTTAGACCCTTACAGGGAGACCCAGCATTTT. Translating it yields CASSLDPYRETQHF.

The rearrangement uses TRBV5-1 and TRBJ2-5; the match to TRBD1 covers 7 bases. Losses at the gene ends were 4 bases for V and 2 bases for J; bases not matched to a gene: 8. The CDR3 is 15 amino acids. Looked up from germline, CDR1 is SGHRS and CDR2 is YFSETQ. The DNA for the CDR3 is TGCGCCAGCAGCCCGGACAGGCGACTACAAGAGACCCAGTACTTC. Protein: CASSPDRRLQETQYF.

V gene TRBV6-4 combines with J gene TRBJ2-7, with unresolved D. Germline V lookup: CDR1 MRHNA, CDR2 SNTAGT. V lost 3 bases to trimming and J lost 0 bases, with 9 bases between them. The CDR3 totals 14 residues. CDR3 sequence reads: CASSEQPDSYEQYF. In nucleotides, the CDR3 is TGTGCCAGCAGTGAACAGCCAGACTCCTACGAGCAGTACTTC.

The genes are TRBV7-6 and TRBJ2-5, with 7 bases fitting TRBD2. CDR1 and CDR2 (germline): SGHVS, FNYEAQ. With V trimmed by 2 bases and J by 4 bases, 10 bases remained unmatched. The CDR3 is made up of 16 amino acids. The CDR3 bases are TGTGCCAGCAGCTTAAACAGCGGGACTAATGGAGAGACCCAGTACTTC. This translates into CASSLNSGTNGETQYF.

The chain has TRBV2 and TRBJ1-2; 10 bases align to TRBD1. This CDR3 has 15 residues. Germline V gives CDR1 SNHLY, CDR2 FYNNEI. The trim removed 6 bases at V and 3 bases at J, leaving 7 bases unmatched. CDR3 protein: CASSSTGGADYGYTF. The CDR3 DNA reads TGTGCCAGCAGCTCGACAGGGGGCGCGGACTATGGCTACACCTTC.

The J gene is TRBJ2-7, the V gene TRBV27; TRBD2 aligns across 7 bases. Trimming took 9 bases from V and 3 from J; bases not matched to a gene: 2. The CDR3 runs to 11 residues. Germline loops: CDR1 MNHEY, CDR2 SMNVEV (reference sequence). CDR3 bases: TGTGCCAGTGGGGGGGGCTACGAGCAGTACTTC. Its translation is CASGGGYEQYF.

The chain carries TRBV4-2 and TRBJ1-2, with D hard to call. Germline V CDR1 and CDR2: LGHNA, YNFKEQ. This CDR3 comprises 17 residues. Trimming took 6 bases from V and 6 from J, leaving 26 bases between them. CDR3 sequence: CASREVVLAARGDGYTF. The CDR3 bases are TGTGCCAGCAGAGAGGTTGTCTTGGCAGCTCGCGGGGATGGCTACACCTTC.

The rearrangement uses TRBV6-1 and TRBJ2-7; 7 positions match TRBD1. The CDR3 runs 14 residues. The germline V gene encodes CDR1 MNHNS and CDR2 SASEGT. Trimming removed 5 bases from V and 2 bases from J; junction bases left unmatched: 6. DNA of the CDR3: TGTGCCAGCAGTCAGGACAGGTTGACCTACGAGCAGTACTTC. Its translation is CASSQDRLTYEQYF.

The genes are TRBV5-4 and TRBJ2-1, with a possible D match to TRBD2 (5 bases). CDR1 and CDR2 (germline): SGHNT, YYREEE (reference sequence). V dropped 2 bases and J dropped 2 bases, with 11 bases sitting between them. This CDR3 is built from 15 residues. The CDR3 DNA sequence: TGTGCCAGCAGCTTCCAGCGGACCACCTACAATGAGCAGTTCTTC. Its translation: CASSFQRTTYNEQFF.

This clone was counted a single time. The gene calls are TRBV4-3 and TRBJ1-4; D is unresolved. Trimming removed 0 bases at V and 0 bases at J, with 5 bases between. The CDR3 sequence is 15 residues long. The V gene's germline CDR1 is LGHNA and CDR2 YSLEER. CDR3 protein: CASSQDGSTNEKLFF. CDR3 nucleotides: TGCGCCAGCAGCCAAGACGGGTCAACTAATGAAAAACTGTTTTTT.

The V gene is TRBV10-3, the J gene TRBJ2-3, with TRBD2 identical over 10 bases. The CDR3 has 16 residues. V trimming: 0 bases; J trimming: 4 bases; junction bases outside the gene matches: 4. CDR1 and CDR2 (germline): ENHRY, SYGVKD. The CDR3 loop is CAISESTSGRADTQYF. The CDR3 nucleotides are TGTGCCATCAGTGAGTCAACGAGCGGGAGGGCAGATACGCAGTATTTT.

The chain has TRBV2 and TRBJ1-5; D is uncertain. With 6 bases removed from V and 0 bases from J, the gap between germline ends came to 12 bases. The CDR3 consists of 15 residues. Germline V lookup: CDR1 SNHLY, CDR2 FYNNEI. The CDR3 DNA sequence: TGTGCCAGCAGAGAATTGCTCTATAGCAATCAGCCCCAGCATTTT. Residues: CASRELLYSNQPQHF.

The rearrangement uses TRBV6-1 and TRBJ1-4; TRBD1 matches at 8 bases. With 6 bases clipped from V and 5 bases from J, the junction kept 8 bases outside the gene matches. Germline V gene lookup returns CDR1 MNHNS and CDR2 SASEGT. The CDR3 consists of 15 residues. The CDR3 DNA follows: TGTGCCAGCAGAGGTAACACAGGGGGAAATGAAAAACTGTTTTTT. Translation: CASRGNTGGNEKLFF.

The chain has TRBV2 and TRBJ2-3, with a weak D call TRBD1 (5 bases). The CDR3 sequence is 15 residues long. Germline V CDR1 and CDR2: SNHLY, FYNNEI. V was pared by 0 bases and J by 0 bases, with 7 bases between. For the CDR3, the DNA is TGTGCCAGCAGTGAAGCTAGGGGAAGCACAGATACGCAGTATTTT. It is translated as CASSEARGSTDTQYF.

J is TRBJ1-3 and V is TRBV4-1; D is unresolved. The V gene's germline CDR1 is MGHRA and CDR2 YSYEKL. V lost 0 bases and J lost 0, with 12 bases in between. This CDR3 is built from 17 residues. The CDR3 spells CASSQDTDSLSGNTIYF. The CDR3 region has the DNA TGCGCCAGCAGCCAAGACACGGACTCCCTCTCTGGAAACACCATATATTTT.

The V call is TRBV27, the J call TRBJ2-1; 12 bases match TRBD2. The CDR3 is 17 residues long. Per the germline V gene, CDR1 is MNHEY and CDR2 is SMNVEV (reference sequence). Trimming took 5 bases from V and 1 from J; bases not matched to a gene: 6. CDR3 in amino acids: CASSETSGGKSYNEQFF. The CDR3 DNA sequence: TGTGCCAGCAGTGAAACTAGCGGGGGGAAATCCTACAATGAGCAGTTCTTC.

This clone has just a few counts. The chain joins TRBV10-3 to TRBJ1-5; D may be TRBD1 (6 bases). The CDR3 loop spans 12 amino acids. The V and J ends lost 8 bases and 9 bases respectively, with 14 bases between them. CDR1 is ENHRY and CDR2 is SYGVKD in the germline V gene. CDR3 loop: CAIWGGEGPQHF. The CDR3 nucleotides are TGTGCCATCTGGGGGGGCGAGGGGCCCCAGCATTTT.